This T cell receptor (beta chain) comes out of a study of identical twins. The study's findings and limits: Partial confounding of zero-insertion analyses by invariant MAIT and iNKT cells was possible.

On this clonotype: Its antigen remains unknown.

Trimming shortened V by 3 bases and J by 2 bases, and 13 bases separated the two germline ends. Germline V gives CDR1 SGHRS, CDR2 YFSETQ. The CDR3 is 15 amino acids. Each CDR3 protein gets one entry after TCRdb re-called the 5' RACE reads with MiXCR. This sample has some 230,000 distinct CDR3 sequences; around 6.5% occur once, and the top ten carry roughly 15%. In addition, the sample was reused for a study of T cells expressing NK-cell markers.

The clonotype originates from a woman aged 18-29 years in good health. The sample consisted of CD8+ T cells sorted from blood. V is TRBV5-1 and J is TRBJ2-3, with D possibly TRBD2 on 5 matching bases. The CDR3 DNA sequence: TGCGCCAGCAGCTCTGGCGGAGGAGCCACAGATACGCAGTATTTT. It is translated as CASSSGGGATDTQYF.